The source of this T cell receptor beta chain is a study of CD8 T cells in ankylosing spondylitis. Study observations and caveats: In ankylosing spondylitis blood, a motif of seven or eight highly homologous TCR beta variants appeared characteristic. Clones linked to disease were reported to show significant enrichment in matched ankylosing spondylitis synovial fluid. Researchers report that disease-linked clones proved CD8+ and relatively rare in peripheral blood.

The V and J ends lost 3 bases and 6 bases respectively, with 7 bases between them. Germline CDR1 is DFQATT and CDR2 is SNEGSKA (reference sequence). The CDR3 is 11 amino acids. This clonotype was detected many times. Its antigen remains unknown. TCRdb independently ran MiXCR on the 5' RACE reads; one entry per CDR3 protein. Of hundreds of thousands of distinct CDR3 sequences listed, about 11% are singletons. The rearrangement uses TRBV20-1 and TRBJ2-3; D remains unclear. This receptor was taken from a male donor with ankylosing spondylitis. The sample consisted of blood, either unsorted or a sorted T cell fraction (not recorded which). CDR3 sequence reads: CSARLIDTQYF. The DNA of the CDR3 is TGCAGTGCTAGGTTAATTGATACGCAGTATTTT.